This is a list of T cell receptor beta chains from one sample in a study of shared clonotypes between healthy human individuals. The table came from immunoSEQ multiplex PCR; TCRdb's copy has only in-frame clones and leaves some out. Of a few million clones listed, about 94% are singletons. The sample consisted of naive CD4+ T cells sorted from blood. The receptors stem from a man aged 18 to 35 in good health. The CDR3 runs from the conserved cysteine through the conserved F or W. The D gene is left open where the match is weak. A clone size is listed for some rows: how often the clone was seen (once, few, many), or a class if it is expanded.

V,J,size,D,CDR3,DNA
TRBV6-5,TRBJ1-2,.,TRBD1,CASSRSQGDYGYTF,TGTGCCAGCAGTCGTAGTCAGGGGGACTATGGCTACACCTTC
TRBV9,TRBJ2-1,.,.,CASSVEGAGSNEQFF,TGTGCCAGCAGCGTAGAGGGGGCGGGAAGCAATGAGCAGTTCTTC
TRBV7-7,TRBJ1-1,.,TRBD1,CASSSDRGTEAFF,TGTGCTAGCAGTTCGGACAGGGGGACTGAAGCTTTCTTT
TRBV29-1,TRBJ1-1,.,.,CSAVPRAEAFF,TGCAGCGCCGTTCCCCGGGCTGAAGCTTTCTTT
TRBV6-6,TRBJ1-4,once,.,CASSYGAAIVEKLFF,TGTGCCAGCAGTTACGGGGCAGCAATAGTCGAAAAACTGTTTTTT
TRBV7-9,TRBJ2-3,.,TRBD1,CASSSDRAQDTQYF,TGTGCCAGCAGCTCGGACAGGGCACAGGATACGCAGTATTTT
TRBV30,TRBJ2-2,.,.,CAWTNTGELFF,TGTGCCTGGACAAACACCGGGGAGCTGTTTTTT
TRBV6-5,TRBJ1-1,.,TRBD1,CASRTGGRYTEAFF,TGTGCCAGCAGGACAGGGGGTCGGTACACTGAAGCTTTCTTT
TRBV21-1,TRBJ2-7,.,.,CASSVGPGSYEQYF,.
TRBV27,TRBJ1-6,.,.,CASSETEAHSPLHF,TGTGCCAGCAGTGAAACAGAGGCTCATTCACCCCTCCACTTT
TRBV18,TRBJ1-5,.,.,CASAGADQPQHF,TGTGCCAGCGCAGGGGCAGATCAGCCCCAGCATTTT
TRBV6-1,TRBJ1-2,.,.,CASSEKGSYGYTF,TGTGCCAGCAGTGAAAAGGGTAGCTATGGCTACACCTTC
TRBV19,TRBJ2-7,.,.,CASSLAHSYEQYF,TGTGCCAGTAGCCTAGCCCACTCCTACGAGCAGTACTTC
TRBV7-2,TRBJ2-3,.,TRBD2,CASSATSGSSGLDTQYF,TGTGCCAGCAGCGCGACTAGCGGGAGTTCCGGGCTTGATACGCAGTATTTT
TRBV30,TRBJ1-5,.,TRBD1,CAWSVGTDHQPQHF,TGTGCCTGGAGTGTCGGGACAGATCATCAGCCCCAGCATTTT
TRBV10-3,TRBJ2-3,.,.,CAISESSPPTQYF,TGTGCCATCAGTGAGTCCTCTCCCCCTACGCAGTATTTT
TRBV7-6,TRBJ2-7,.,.,CASSLGDGSYEQYF,TGTGCCAGCAGCTTAGGGGACGGCTCCTACGAGCAGTACTTC
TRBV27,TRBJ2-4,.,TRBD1,CASSPGTVAKNIQYF,TGTGCCAGCAGTCCCGGGACAGTAGCCAAAAACATTCAGTACTTC
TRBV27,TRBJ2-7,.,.,CASSVRGSDLYEQYF,TGTGCCAGCAGTGTACGCGGGTCCGACCTCTACGAGCAGTACTTC
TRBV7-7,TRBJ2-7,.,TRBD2,CASSLGLAGVDEQYF,TGTGCTAGCAGCCTGGGACTAGCGGGAGTTGACGAGCAGTACTTC
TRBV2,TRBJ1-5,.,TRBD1,CASRARQGYDQPQHF,TGTGCCAGCAGGGCTAGACAGGGATATGATCAGCCCCAGCATTTT
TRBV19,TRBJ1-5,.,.,CASSMSGVSTTQHF,TGTGCCAGTAGTATGTCCGGGGTTAGCACGACCCAGCATTTT
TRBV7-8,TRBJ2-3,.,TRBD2,CASSFSSGSTDTQYF,TGTGCCAGCAGCTTTTCTAGCGGAAGCACAGATACGCAGTATTTT
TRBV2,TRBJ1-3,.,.,CASEMGGLNSGNTIYF,TGTGCCAGCGAGATGGGGGGACTCAACTCTGGAAACACCATATATTTT
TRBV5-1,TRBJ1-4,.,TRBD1,CASSLEGAYNEKLFF,TGCGCCAGCAGCTTGGAGGGGGCGTATAATGAAAAACTGTTTTTT
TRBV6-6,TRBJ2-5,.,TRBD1,CASSYSRGWETQYF,TGTGCCAGCAGTTACTCCAGGGGGTGGGAGACCCAGTACTTC
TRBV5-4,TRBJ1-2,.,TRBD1,CASSLMTGGHYGYTF,TGTGCCAGCAGCTTGATGACAGGGGGCCACTATGGCTACACCTTC
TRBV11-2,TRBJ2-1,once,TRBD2,CASSRGVAGGPWLHNEQFF,TGTGCCAGCAGCCGGGGGGTAGCGGGAGGTCCATGGCTACACAATGAGCAGTTCTTC
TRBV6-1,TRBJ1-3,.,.,CASSSEGAGNTIYF,TGTGCCAGCAGTTCCGAGGGGGCTGGAAACACCATATATTTT
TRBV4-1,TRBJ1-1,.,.,CASSQERNTEAFF,TGCGCCAGCAGCCAAGAACGCAACACTGAAGCTTTCTTT
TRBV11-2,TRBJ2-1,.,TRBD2,CASSRLAGEQFF,TGTGCCAGCAGCCGACTAGCGGGTGAGCAGTTCTTC
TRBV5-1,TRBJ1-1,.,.,CASSLQGGNTEAFF,TGCGCCAGCAGCTTGCAGGGTGGAAATACTGAAGCTTTCTTT
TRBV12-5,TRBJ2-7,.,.,CASGLSAGYNEQYF,TGTGCTAGTGGTTTGTCGGCAGGGTACAACGAGCAGTACTTC
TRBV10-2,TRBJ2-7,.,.,CASSRMADEQYF,TGCGCCAGCAGTAGGATGGCCGACGAGCAGTACTTC
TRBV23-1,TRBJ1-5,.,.,CASSRTVSQHF,TGCGCCAGCAGTCGGACCGTTTCGCAGCATTTT
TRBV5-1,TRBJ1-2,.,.,CASSFNPGRYGYTF,TGCGCCAGCAGCTTCAATCCAGGGAGGTATGGCTACACCTTC
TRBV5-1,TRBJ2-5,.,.,CASSLRAPQETQYF,TGCGCCAGCAGCTTGAGGGCACCCCAAGAGACCCAGTACTTC
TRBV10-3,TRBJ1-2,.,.,CAISESGVYGYTF,TGTGCCATCAGTGAGTCAGGGGTCTATGGCTACACCTTC
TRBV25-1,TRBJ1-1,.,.,CASSEIGRTEAFF,TGTGCCAGCAGTGAGATAGGGCGGACTGAAGCTTTCTTT
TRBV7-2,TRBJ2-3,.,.,CASSSQGADTQYF,TGTGCCAGCAGCTCACAGGGCGCAGATACGCAGTATTTT
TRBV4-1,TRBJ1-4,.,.,CASSQESTGGEKLFF,TGCGCCAGCAGCCAAGAGAGTACAGGCGGGGAAAAACTGTTTTTT
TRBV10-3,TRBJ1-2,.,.,CAISDQGGSYGYTF,TGTGCCATCAGTGACCAGGGCGGAAGCTATGGCTACACCTTC
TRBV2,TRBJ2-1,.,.,CASTGSNEQFF,TGTGCCAGCACAGGCTCCAATGAGCAGTTCTTC
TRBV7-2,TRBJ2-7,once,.,CASSPSQTPSEQYF,TGTGCCAGCAGCCCATCTCAAACGCCATCCGAGCAGTACTTC
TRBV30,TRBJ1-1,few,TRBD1,CAWSGQRVEAFF,TGTGCCTGGTCGGGACAGAGAGTTGAAGCTTTCTTT